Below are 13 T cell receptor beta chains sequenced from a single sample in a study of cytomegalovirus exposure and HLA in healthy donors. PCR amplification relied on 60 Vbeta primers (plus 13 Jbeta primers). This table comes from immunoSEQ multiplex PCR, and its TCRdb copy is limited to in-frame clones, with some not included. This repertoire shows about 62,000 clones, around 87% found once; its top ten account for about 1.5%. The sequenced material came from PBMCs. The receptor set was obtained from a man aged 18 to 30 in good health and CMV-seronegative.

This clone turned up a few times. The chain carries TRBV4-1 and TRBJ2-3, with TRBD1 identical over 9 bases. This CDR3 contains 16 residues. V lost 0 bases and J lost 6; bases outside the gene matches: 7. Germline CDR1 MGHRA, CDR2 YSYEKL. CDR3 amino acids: CASSQEADRGSDTQYF. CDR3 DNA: TGCGCCAGCAGCCAAGAAGCGGACAGGGGTTCGGATACGCAGTATTTT.

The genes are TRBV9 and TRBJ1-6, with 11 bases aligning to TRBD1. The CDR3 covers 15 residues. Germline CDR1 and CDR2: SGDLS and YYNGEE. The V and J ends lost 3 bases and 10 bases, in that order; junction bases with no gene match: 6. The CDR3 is CASSAGGTGGSPLHF. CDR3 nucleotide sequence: TGTGCCAGCAGCGCCGGGGGGACAGGGGGGTCACCCCTCCACTTT.

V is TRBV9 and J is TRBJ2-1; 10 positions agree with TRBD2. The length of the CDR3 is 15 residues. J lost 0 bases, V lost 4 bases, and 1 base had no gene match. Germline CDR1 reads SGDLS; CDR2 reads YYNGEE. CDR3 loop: CASSSSGSSYNEQFF. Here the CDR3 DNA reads TGTGCCAGCAGCTCTAGCGGGAGCTCCTACAATGAGCAGTTCTTC.

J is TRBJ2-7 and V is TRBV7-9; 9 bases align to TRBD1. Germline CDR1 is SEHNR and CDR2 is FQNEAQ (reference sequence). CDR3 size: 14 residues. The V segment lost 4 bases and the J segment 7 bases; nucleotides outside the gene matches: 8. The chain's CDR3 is CASSSTGGPREQYF. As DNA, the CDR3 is TGTGCCAGCAGCTCGACAGGGGGGCCGCGAGAGCAGTACTTC.

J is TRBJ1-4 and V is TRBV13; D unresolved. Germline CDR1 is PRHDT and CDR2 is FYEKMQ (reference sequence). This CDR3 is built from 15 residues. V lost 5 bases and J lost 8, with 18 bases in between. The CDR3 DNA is TGTGCCAGCAGCCCGAAGGAGGTAGGAAGAGAAAAACTGTTTTTT. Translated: CASSPKEVGREKLFF.

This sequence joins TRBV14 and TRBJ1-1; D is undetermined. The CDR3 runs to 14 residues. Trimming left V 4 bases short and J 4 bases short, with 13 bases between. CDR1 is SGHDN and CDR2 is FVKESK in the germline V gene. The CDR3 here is CASSPSSGSTEAFF. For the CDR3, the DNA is TGTGCCAGCAGCCCCTCCAGCGGGAGCACTGAAGCTTTCTTT. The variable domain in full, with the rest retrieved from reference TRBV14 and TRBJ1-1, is EAGVTQFPSHSVIEKGQTVTLRCDPISGHDNLYWYRRVMGKEIKFLLHFVKESKQDESGMPNNRFLAERTGGTYSTLKVQPAELEDSGVYFCASSPSSGSTEAFFGQGTRLTVV.

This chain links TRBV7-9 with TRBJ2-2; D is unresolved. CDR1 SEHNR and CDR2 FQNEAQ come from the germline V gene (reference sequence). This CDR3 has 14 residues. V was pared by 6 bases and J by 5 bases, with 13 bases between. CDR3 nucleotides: TGTGCCAGCAGATTAACGAGAGAGACCGGGGAGCTGTTTTTT. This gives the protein CASRLTRETGELFF.

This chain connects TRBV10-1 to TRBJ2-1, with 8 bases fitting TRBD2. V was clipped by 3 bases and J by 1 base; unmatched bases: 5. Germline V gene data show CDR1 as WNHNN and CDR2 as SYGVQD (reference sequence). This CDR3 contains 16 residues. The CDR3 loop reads CASSDGSGSSYNEQFF. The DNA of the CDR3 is TGCGCCAGCAGTGATGGGAGCGGGAGTTCCTACAATGAGCAGTTCTTC.

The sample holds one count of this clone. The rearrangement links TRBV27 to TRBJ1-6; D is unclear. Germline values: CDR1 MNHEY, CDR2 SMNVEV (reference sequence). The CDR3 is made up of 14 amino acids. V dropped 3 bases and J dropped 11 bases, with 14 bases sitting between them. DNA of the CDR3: TGTGCCAGCAGTTTCTTGACGGGGAGGGCACCCCTCCACTTT. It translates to CASSFLTGRAPLHF.

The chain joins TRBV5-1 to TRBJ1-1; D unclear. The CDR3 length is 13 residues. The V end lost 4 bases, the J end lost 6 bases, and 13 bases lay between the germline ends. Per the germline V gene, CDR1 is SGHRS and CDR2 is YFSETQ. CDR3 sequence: CASSPGGNPEAFF. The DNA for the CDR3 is TGCGCCAGCAGCCCCGGAGGCAACCCTGAAGCTTTCTTT.

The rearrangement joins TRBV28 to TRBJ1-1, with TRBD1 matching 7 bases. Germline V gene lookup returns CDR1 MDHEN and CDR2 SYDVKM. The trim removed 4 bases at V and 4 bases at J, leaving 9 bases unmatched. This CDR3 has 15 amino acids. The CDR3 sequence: CASSWVTGVGTEAFF. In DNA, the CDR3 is TGTGCCAGCAGTTGGGTTACAGGGGTCGGCACTGAAGCTTTCTTT.

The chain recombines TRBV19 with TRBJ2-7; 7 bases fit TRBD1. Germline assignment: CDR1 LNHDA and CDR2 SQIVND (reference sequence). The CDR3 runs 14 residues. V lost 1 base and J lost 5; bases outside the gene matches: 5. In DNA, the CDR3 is TGTGCCAGTAGTATAGCCCTACAGGGGAACGAGCAGTACTTC. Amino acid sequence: CASSIALQGNEQYF.

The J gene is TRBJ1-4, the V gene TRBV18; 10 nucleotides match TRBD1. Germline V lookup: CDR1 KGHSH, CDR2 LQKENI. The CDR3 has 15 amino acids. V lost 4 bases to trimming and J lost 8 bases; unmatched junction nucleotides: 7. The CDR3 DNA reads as TGTGCCAGCTCACTGAAAGGGACAGGGGAAGAAAAACTGTTTTTT. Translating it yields CASSLKGTGEEKLFF.